These T cell receptor beta chains were read from a single sample in a study of graft-versus-host responses after intestinal transplantation. Measured with immunoSEQ multiplex PCR; TCRdb has only the in-frame clones, and not every one. The sample has approximately 74,000 clones; roughly 90% are singletons. The specimen was PBMCs, collected 98 days after intestinal transplantation. The source of these receptors is a human patient who received an intestinal transplant, so some T cells may come from the graft donor. Both conserved end residues are part of each CDR3. D genes are given only for firm matches. Size tells how often a clone was seen (once, few, many) or the class of an expanded clone, and some rows leave it out.

D gene,J gene,V gene,CDR3 length,clone size,CDR3 protein,CDR3 DNA
TRBD1,TRBJ1-5,TRBV2,15,-,CASRGDSSSNQPQHF,TGTGCCAGCAGGGGGGACAGCTCCAGCAATCAGCCCCAGCATTTT
-,TRBJ2-5,TRBV28,15,once,CASSRPLGGAETQYF,TGTGCCAGCAGCCGACCCCTCGGGGGCGCGGAGACCCAGTACTTC
TRBD2,TRBJ2-2,TRBV4-1,21,-,CASSRVLAGGPLHANTGELFF,TGCGCCAGCAGCCGCGTACTAGCGGGGGGGCCTTTACACGCGAACACCGGGGAGCTGTTTTTT
-,TRBJ2-5,TRBV4-1,16,-,CASRPIYGNQGETQYF,TGCGCCAGCAGGCCGATTTACGGGAACCAGGGGGAGACCCAGTACTTC
-,TRBJ2-4,TRBV13,15,once,CASSLGPIAKNIQYF,TGTGCCAGCAGCTTAGGCCCCATAGCCAAAAACATTCAGTACTTC
TRBD1,TRBJ2-7,TRBV7-2,14,-,CASSHRTGSYEQYF,TGTGCCAGCAGCCACAGGACAGGCTCCTACGAGCAGTACTTC
-,TRBJ2-7,TRBV7-9,13,-,CASSLYTAYEQYF,TGTGCCAGCAGCTTATACACCGCCTACGAGCAGTACTTC
TRBD1,TRBJ1-5,TRBV6-1,15,-,CASSELEQGGQPQHF,TGTGCCAGCAGTGAATTAGAACAGGGGGGACAGCCCCAGCATTTT
-,TRBJ1-5,TRBV21-1,14,-,CASLQQGRNQPQHF,TGTGCCAGCCTCCAGCAGGGACGAAATCAGCCCCAGCATTTT
-,TRBJ2-1,TRBV19,13,-,CASRGGPYNEQFF,TGTGCCAGTAGAGGAGGGCCGTACAATGAGCAGTTCTTC
-,TRBJ2-7,TRBV29-1,10,-,CSVGSDPRYF,TGCAGCGTTGGATCGGACCCCCGGTACTTC
-,TRBJ2-7,TRBV11-2,13,-,CASSLEGGYEQYF,TGTGCCAGCAGCTTGGAGGGAGGCTACGAGCAGTACTTC
-,TRBJ1-1,TRBV7-9,15,-,CASSLQQGTYTEAFF,TGTGCCAGCAGCCTTCAACAGGGAACTTACACTGAAGCTTTCTTT
-,TRBJ2-3,TRBV29-1,15,-,CSVAGTGPLTDTQYF,TGCAGCGTTGCGGGGACGGGCCCGCTCACAGATACGCAGTATTTT
-,TRBJ1-6,TRBV27,14,-,CASSSPGSNSPLHF,TGTGCCAGCAGTTCCCCAGGGTCGAATTCACCCCTCCACTTT
TRBD1,TRBJ2-5,TRBV7-6,17,-,CASSLAFRTGGKETQYF,TGTGCCAGCAGCTTAGCGTTCCGGACAGGGGGCAAAGAGACCCAGTACTTC
-,TRBJ2-7,TRBV5-4,15,-,CASSLGGGTFAEQYF,TGTGCCAGCAGCCTAGGGGGAGGAACCTTTGCCGAGCAGTACTTC
-,TRBJ1-6,TRBV29-1,16,-,CIPEGGGCPYNSPLHF,TGCATCCCAGAGGGGGGGGGCTGCCCCTATAATTCACCCCTCCACTTT
TRBD1,TRBJ1-5,TRBV6-5,14,-,CASSPDRGNQPQHF,TGTGCCAGCAGCCCCGACAGGGGCAATCAGCCCCAGCATTTT
-,TRBJ2-6,TRBV6-6,14,-,CASSYRGGANVLTF,TGTGCCAGCAGTTACAGGGGTGGGGCCAACGTCCTGACTTTC
-,TRBJ2-3,TRBV9,14,-,CASSVALYTDTQYF,TGTGCCAGCAGCGTAGCCCTGTACACAGATACGCAGTATTTT
TRBD2,TRBJ2-1,TRBV5-1,16,-,CASSPGLAGVANEQFF,TGCGCCAGCAGCCCGGGACTAGCGGGAGTGGCCAATGAGCAGTTCTTC
-,TRBJ2-7,TRBV5-5,15,-,CASSLVAVGNYEQYF,TGTGCCAGCAGCTTGGTAGCAGTGGGTAACTACGAGCAGTACTTC
TRBD1,TRBJ1-2,TRBV15,17,-,CATSRDYQGQGNYGYTF,TGTGCCACCAGCAGAGATTACCAGGGACAGGGTAACTATGGCTACACCTTC
-,TRBJ1-5,TRBV28,15,-,CASSLGSYSNQPQHF,TGTGCCAGCAGCCTAGGATCGTATAGCAATCAGCCCCAGCATTTT
TRBD2,TRBJ2-5,TRBV5-1,14,-,CASSFASGGVDQYF,TGCGCCAGCAGCTTCGCTAGCGGGGGGGTGGACCAGTACTTC
-,TRBJ2-7,TRBV9,13,-,CASSGTHSYEQYF,TGTGCCAGCTCCGGGACCCACTCCTACGAGCAGTACTTC
TRBD2,TRBJ2-2,TRBV11-2,18,-,CASRTSTSGRGNTGELFF,TGTGCCAGCAGGACCTCTACTAGCGGGAGGGGTAACACCGGGGAGCTGTTTTTT
TRBD1,TRBJ1-1,TRBV5-6,15,-,CASSLWDRGGTEAFF,TGTGCCAGCAGCTTGTGGGACAGGGGAGGGACTGAAGCTTTCTTT
-,TRBJ2-7,TRBV27,12,once,CASKSSDYEQYF,TGTGCCAGCAAGTCTAGTGATTACGAGCAGTACTTC
TRBD1,TRBJ1-5,TRBV11-2,15,-,CASSLGQHSNQPQHF,TGTGCCAGCAGCTTGGGACAGCATAGCAATCAGCCCCAGCATTTT
TRBD2,TRBJ2-3,TRBV6-5,15,-,CASSRLAGAEDTQYF,TGTGCCAGCAGCCGACTAGCGGGAGCCGAAGATACGCAGTATTTT
-,TRBJ2-3,TRBV10-2,11,-,CASSDEYTQYF,TGCGCCAGCAGTGACGAATATACGCAGTATTTT
-,TRBJ2-1,TRBV6-4,14,-,CASSDLSGYNEQFF,TGTGCCAGCAGTGACCTTAGCGGCTACAATGAGCAGTTCTTC
TRBD1,TRBJ2-3,TRBV7-9,18,-,CASSTDREVGPNTDTQYF,TGTGCCAGCAGCACGGACAGGGAGGTCGGGCCAAACACAGATACGCAGTATTTT
TRBD1,TRBJ2-7,TRBV5-1,14,few,CASSATGVPYEQYF,TGCGCCAGCAGCGCCACAGGGGTCCCCTACGAGCAGTACTTC
-,TRBJ2-6,TRBV7-6,17,-,CASSSGPPSSGANVLTF,TGTGCCAGCAGCTCAGGACCTCCGAGCTCTGGGGCCAACGTCCTGACTTTC
TRBD2,TRBJ2-3,TRBV7-3,16,-,CASSLPGLAISDTQYF,TGTGCCAGCAGCTTGCCGGGACTAGCGATTTCAGATACGCAGTATTTT
-,TRBJ2-1,TRBV7-8,14,-,CASSGRLAGDEQFF,TGTGCCAGCAGCGGAAGATTAGCAGGAGATGAGCAGTTCTTC
-,TRBJ1-1,TRBV6-6,15,-,CASSYQGATNTEAFF,TGTGCCAGCAGTTACCAAGGGGCCACGAACACTGAAGCTTTCTTT
TRBD2,TRBJ2-2,TRBV10-1,17,-,CASSYILAGGRTGELFF,TGCGCCAGCAGTTATATCCTAGCGGGAGGAAGGACCGGGGAGCTGTTTTTT
TRBD2,TRBJ2-7,TRBV18,15,-,CASSPVRLAHYEQYF,TGTGCCAGCTCACCAGTGAGACTAGCGCACTACGAGCAGTACTTC
-,TRBJ2-5,TRBV6-5,15,-,CASSYRTAPSGTQYF,TGTGCCAGCAGTTACCGGACAGCCCCATCCGGGACCCAGTACTTC
-,TRBJ2-5,TRBV5-1,13,-,CASSLEAQATQYF,TGCGCCAGCAGCTTGGAGGCTCAGGCGACCCAGTACTTC
TRBD2,TRBJ2-7,TRBV2,15,-,CASSVAGLASSGQYF,TGTGCCAGCAGTGTAGCGGGACTAGCGTCGTCCGGGCAGTACTTC
TRBD1,TRBJ2-1,TRBV18,15,once,CASPPEGQGFNEQFF,TGTGCCAGCCCCCCTGAGGGACAGGGTTTTAATGAGCAGTTCTTC